This is a list of T cell receptor beta chains from one sample in a study of T cell changes during pregnancy in multiple sclerosis. Clones were read by immunoSEQ multiplex PCR, and TCRdb kept only the in-frame ones, dropping some. The sample holds tens of thousands of clones; 92% are singletons and the top ten take roughly 1.5%. Material: peripheral blood, obtained after pregnancy. The receptors shown here come from a female donor with multiple sclerosis, enrolled in a pregnancy study. Both conserved end residues are part of each CDR3. D genes are given only for firm matches. Size is omitted from some rows. Given values are once, few, many or a class for expanded clones.

>TRBD2|TRBJ2-7|14|once|TRBV7-3
TGTGCCAGCAGCTCGGGACTAGGCAACTCCGAGCAGTACTTC
CASSSGLGNSEQYF
>-|TRBJ2-1|17|-|TRBV5-1
TGCGCCAGCAGCTTGGTTTTCGGGGGAGAAAGGTACAATGAGCAGTTCTTC
CASSLVFGGERYNEQFF
>-|TRBJ2-1|15|-|TRBV6-1
TGTGCCAGCAGTGAAGCGGGGCAACCCTACAATGAGCAGTTCTTC
CASSEAGQPYNEQFF
>TRBD1|TRBJ1-4|15|-|TRBV19
TGTGCCAGTAGTACGCGGACAGGGTGGAATGAAAAACTGTTTTTT
CASSTRTGWNEKLFF
>-|TRBJ2-7|13|-|TRBV19
TGTGCCAGTAGTATCGGGAATTCCTACGAGCAGTACTTC
CASSIGNSYEQYF
>-|TRBJ2-7|15|once|TRBV10-3
TGTGCCATCAGTAACTCTAACTCCCCGTCCTACGAGCAGTACTTC
CAISNSNSPSYEQYF
>-|TRBJ2-6|15|-|TRBV19
TGTGCCAGCAGAGACGGAGCCTCTGGGGCCAACGTCCTGACTTTC
CASRDGASGANVLTF
>-|TRBJ1-1|13|-|TRBV27
TGTGCCAGCAGTTTATTTGTCTCCGCTGAAGCTTTCTTT
CASSLFVSAEAFF
>TRBD1|TRBJ1-2|13|once|TRBV5-5
TGTGCCAGCGGCCGCGGGACAGAAACGTCCTACACCTTC
CASGRGTETSYTF
>TRBD1|TRBJ1-1|12|-|TRBV5-1
TGCGCCAGCAGCAGGGGGCCCACTGAAGCTTTCTTT
CASSRGPTEAFF
>-|TRBJ1-5|16|-|TRBV28
TGTGCCAGCAGTCCCGCGTCCGGGTATAGCAATCAGCCCCAGCATTTT
CASSPASGYSNQPQHF
>TRBD2|TRBJ2-1|17|once|TRBV7-2
TGTGCCAGCAGCTTACATTGGGCGGGAGGTTTATACAATGAGCAGTTCTTC
CASSLHWAGGLYNEQFF
>TRBD1|TRBJ1-1|13|-|TRBV7-9
TGTGCCAGCAGCTTTACAGGGGGCACTGAAGCTTTCTTT
CASSFTGGTEAFF
>-|TRBJ2-6|14|-|TRBV30
TGTGCCTGGAGGGACTTCACTGGGGCCAACGTCCTGACTTTC
CAWRDFTGANVLTF
>TRBD1|TRBJ1-1|15|-|TRBV7-9
TGTGCCAGCAGCAGCTCGGGACAGGGGACCACTGAAGCTTTCTTT
CASSSSGQGTTEAFF
>TRBD2|TRBJ2-1|15|-|TRBV6-5
TGTGCCAGCAGCCCTACTAGCGGCTCCTACAATGAGCAGTTCTTC
CASSPTSGSYNEQFF
>TRBD1|TRBJ2-7|17|-|TRBV30
TGTGCCTGGAGTGTACTAACAGGGGCCAGGGGCTCCTACGAGCAGTACTTC
CAWSVLTGARGSYEQYF
>TRBD1|TRBJ2-7|15|-|TRBV5-1
TGCGCCAGCAGTGCGGCGGGACAGGGGGTATACGAGCAGTACTTC
CASSAAGQGVYEQYF
>-|TRBJ2-1|13|-|TRBV6-4
TGTGCCAGCAGTAGCGGAGCCTACAATGAGCAGTTCTTC
CASSSGAYNEQFF
>-|TRBJ1-1|13|-|TRBV6-5
TGTGCCAGCAGTCAAATACAGGCCACTGAAGCTTTCTTT
CASSQIQATEAFF
>-|TRBJ2-5|16|-|TRBV7-9
TGTGCCAGCAGCCTTTCCGTCGCGAGAGAACAAGAGACCCAGTACTTC
CASSLSVAREQETQYF
>-|TRBJ1-1|13|-|TRBV29-1
TGCAGCGTTGACGGGAACATGAACACTGAAGCTTTCTTT
CSVDGNMNTEAFF
>TRBD2|TRBJ2-1|16|-|TRBV9
TGTGCCAGCAGCGTCTCCGGGACTAGCTCCTACAATGAGCAGTTCTTC
CASSVSGTSSYNEQFF
>-|TRBJ2-2|12|-|TRBV4-1
TGCGCCAGCAGCCCCCCGGCCGGGGAGCTGTTTTTT
CASSPPAGELFF
>TRBD1|TRBJ2-2|15|-|TRBV9
TGTGCCAGCAGCACCCAGACAGGGGGGAACGGGGAGCTGTTTTTT
CASSTQTGGNGELFF
>TRBD1|TRBJ2-2|15|-|TRBV2
TGTGCCAGCAGTGAAGGGACAGGGGGATCCGGGGAGCTGTTTTTT
CASSEGTGGSGELFF
>-|TRBJ2-2|13|-|TRBV6-5
TGTGCCAGCAGTTTCAGGGTCCCCGGGGAGCTGTTTTTT
CASSFRVPGELFF
>-|TRBJ2-5|15|-|TRBV18
TGTGCCAGCTCACCTATGGCAGAAATACAAGAGACCCAGTACTTC
CASSPMAEIQETQYF
>TRBD1|TRBJ2-7|13|-|TRBV30
TGTGCCTGCCGTGACAGGGGGGGATACGAGCAGTACTTC
CACRDRGGYEQYF
>TRBD2|TRBJ2-3|15|-|TRBV6-1
TGTGCCAGCAGTGAAAGAGCGGGAGAGCCAGATACGCAGTATTTT
CASSERAGEPDTQYF
>-|TRBJ2-3|14|-|TRBV19
TGTGCCAGTACCCCTCGGGTGGGAGAGGGTACGCAGTATTTT
CASTPRVGEGTQYF
>TRBD2|TRBJ2-1|17|-|TRBV4-1
TGCGCCAGCAGCGGGGCCCCTAGCGGAAGATCCTACAATGAGCAGTTCTTC
CASSGAPSGRSYNEQFF
>TRBD2|TRBJ2-7|18|-|TRBV11-2
TGTGCCAGCAGCTCCCTCTCCCGGACTAGCGGGAGGGTCTACGAGCAGTACTTC
CASSSLSRTSGRVYEQYF
>-|TRBJ2-2|14|-|TRBV6-6
TGTGCCAGCAGTTACTCTACAGGGCCCGGGGAGCTGTTTTTT
CASSYSTGPGELFF
>TRBD1|TRBJ2-5|13|-|TRBV5-1
TGCGCCAGCAGCCCGGGACAGGGCGAGACCCAGTACTTC
CASSPGQGETQYF
>TRBD1|TRBJ1-3|16|-|TRBV4-3
TGCGCCAGCAGCCAAGACGGGACAGGGGCTGGAAACACCATATATTTT
CASSQDGTGAGNTIYF
>-|TRBJ2-1|18|once|TRBV7-9
TGTGCCAGCAGCGTCGAGCATCCCTTAACTGGACTCGACAATGAGCAGTTCTTC
CASSVEHPLTGLDNEQFF
>TRBD2|TRBJ2-1|15|-|TRBV29-1
TGCAGCGTGGGACCGGGGACTAGCGCCTACAATGAGCAGTTCTTC
CSVGPGTSAYNEQFF
>TRBD1|TRBJ1-1|12|-|TRBV2
TGTGCCAGGGGACAGACCAACACTGAAGCTTTCTTT
CARGQTNTEAFF
>-|TRBJ2-7|13|-|TRBV7-2
TGTGCCAGCAGCTTAGGAGACTCTTACGAGCAGTACTTC
CASSLGDSYEQYF